This T cell receptor (beta chain) was sequenced for a study of technical replicates of blood from several donors. Sequenced by immunoSEQ multiplex PCR; TCRdb stores in-frame clones only, minus some. The sample has roughly 14,000 clones; 65% to 85% are singletons. The germline V gene encodes CDR1 SGHRS and CDR2 YFSETQ. The CDR3 length is 13 residues. The sample holds a few counts of this clone. The junction and the germline gene differ at one end; a read error may be behind it. This chain links TRBV5-1 with TRBJ2-7, with TRBD1 identical over 12 bases. The TCR was taken from a human donor in good health. Sequencing input: PBMCs. The CDR3 loop is CASRLGQGAEQYF. The CDR3 DNA is TGCGCCAGCAGATTGGGACAGGGGGCCGAGCAGTACTTC.